This TCR beta chain was identified in a study of T-cell memory formation after mild COVID-19. In the study overall: Each donor largely had its own TCR clusters.

The CDR3 is 15 amino acids. Germline-derived CDR1 and CDR2 are SEHNR and FQNEAQ (reference sequence). V dropped 7 bases and J dropped 1 base, with 16 bases sitting between them. In its sample, this clonotype was seen a few times. The antigen remains undetermined. Using constant-segment primers, 5'RACE produced TCR alpha and TCR beta cDNA libraries carrying sample barcodes and UMIs. TCRdb re-called the 5' RACE reads with MiXCR, one entry per CDR3 protein. The data show 270,000 or so distinct CDR3 sequences, roughly 17% seen once. Study observations and caveats: The study found balanced CD4/CD8 in clones contracting day 15 to 85 and a CD4+ lean in later expanders. Pre-infection memory held some responding clones, suggesting pre-existing cross-reactive T cells responded.

The J gene is TRBJ1-1, the V gene TRBV7-9; D gene unclear. This sequence was found in a man younger than 30 who had mild COVID-19 (a few samples of this study predate the infection). Cell type and time point are not known. Sequencing input: PBMCs or a T cell subset sorted from them (not recorded which). CDR3 in DNA: TGTGCCAGCACCTTTAGATCCGAGGGGAACACTGAAGCTTTCTTT. Translation: CASTFRSEGNTEAFF.